Listed here are 9 T cell receptor beta chains from one sample, sequenced in a study of blood T cells in healthy people across ages. It was with a sample-barcoded 5' primer and a J-beta primer mix that a second PCR of roughly 7 to 12 cycles was run. TCRdb fed the 5' RACE reads into MiXCR, producing one record per CDR3 protein. The sample has approximately 810,000 distinct CDR3 sequences; under 40% are singletons. What was sequenced was blood. The source is a young man in good health.

V is TRBV6-6 and J is TRBJ1-4; 9 nucleotides match TRBD1. V lost 5 bases and J lost 12; bases outside the gene matches: 10. This CDR3 contains 14 residues. The V gene's germline CDR1 is MNHNY and CDR2 SVGAGI (reference sequence). The CDR3 nucleotides are TGTGCCAGCAGTGACGAGGACAGGGGCTTTCAACTGTTTTTT. It codes for CASSDEDRGFQLFF.

V and J are TRBV4-1 and TRBJ1-1; the match to TRBD1 covers 8 bases. Unmatched junction bases numbered 6, after V lost 3 bases and J lost 6 bases. The germline CDR1 and CDR2 sequences are MGHRA and YSYEKL. The CDR3 totals 14 residues. The DNA for the CDR3 is TGCGCCAGCAGCCAGGCGACAGGGGATCCTGAAGCTTTCTTT. Translation: CASSQATGDPEAFF.

The sample holds many counts of this clonotype. This chain joins TRBV5-1 and TRBJ2-3, with D perhaps TRBD2 (6 bases). The CDR3 sequence is 15 residues long. With 2 bases removed from V and 3 bases from J, the gap between germline ends came to 13 bases. Looked up from germline, CDR1 is SGHRS and CDR2 is YFSETQ. Here the CDR3 reads CASSFGGRTTDTQYF. The CDR3 nucleotides read TGCGCCAGCAGCTTCGGGGGACGCACGACAGATACGCAGTATTTT.

The chain has TRBV18 and TRBJ1-2; D ambiguous. This CDR3 spans 14 amino acids. From germline, CDR1 is KGHSH and CDR2 LQKENI. Trimming shortened V by 3 bases and J by 4 bases, and 12 bases separated the two germline ends. CDR3 loop: CASSPGEPSYGYTF. CDR3 in DNA: TGTGCCAGCTCACCCGGGGAACCTAGCTATGGCTACACCTTC.

V gene TRBV12-3 or TRBV12-4 combines with J gene TRBJ1-1, with 12 bases identical to TRBD1. The CDR3 spans 14 residues. With V trimmed by 8 bases and J by 4 bases, 5 bases remained unmatched. The CDR3 DNA follows: TGTGCCAGCGGGGGGGACAGGGGGCGCACTGAAGCTTTCTTT. Its translation: CASGGDRGRTEAFF.

The V and J genes are TRBV6-6 and TRBJ2-5; TRBD1 is a possible D gene (5 bases). Germline V gene data show CDR1 as MNHNY and CDR2 as SVGAGI (reference sequence). V was cut by 7 bases and J by 5 bases, with 14 bases left in between. This CDR3 has 13 residues. In nucleotides, the CDR3 is TGTGCCAGCAAGGTTGGGGCTTGGGAGACCCAGTACTTC. The encoded protein is CASKVGAWETQYF.

This clonotype was observed at least ten times. V usage is TRBV2 and J usage is TRBJ2-3; D is possibly TRBD2 (5 bases). CDR3 length equals 14 residues. Between the trimmed V and J ends, which lost 7 bases and 6 bases, there was a span of 17 bases. Germline lookup yields CDR1 SNHLY and CDR2 FYNNEI. The CDR3 protein is CASKDRGSLDTQYF. DNA of the CDR3: TGTGCCAGCAAGGATCGGGGTTCGTTGGATACGCAGTATTTT.

This clonotype was seen a few times. V usage is TRBV5-1 and J usage is TRBJ2-1, with 7 bases aligning to TRBD2. Germline assignment: CDR1 SGHRS and CDR2 YFSETQ. CDR3 length: 17 residues. With 2 bases clipped from V and 0 bases from J, the junction kept 8 bases outside the gene matches. The CDR3 region has the DNA TGCGCCAGCAGCTTTCCGGGGGGTACACGCTCCTACAATGAGCAGTTCTTC. It codes for CASSFPGGTRSYNEQFF.

This clonotype was seen a handful of times. The chain carries TRBV5-1 and TRBJ2-3; tentatively, D is TRBD2 (6 bases). The CDR3 loop spans 16 amino acids. Germline values: CDR1 SGHRS, CDR2 YFSETQ. Trimming removed 6 bases at V and 2 bases at J, with 19 bases between. DNA for the CDR3: TGCGCCAGCAACGAGGTCGGTAGCGGAACCACAGATACGCAGTATTTT. Residues: CASNEVGSGTTDTQYF.